This TCR beta chain was observed in a study of early T cells in non-severe SARS-CoV-2 infection. Looking at the study overall: The study sequenced bulk RNA from unsorted whole blood, with chains unpaired. General study results and limits: The study's VDJdb matching favored anti-spike CD8 responses and missed private and CD4 specificities.

This clonotype appeared many times. The antigen is undetermined. The CDR3 loop spans 10 amino acids. Deletions cut 6 bases from V and 8 bases from J, with 10 bases between. Germline V CDR1 and CDR2: GTSNPN, SVGIG (reference sequence). Individual cDNA molecules received unique molecular identifiers. Via MiXCR, TCRdb re-called the 5' RACE reads, giving one row per CDR3 protein. In the table there are around 50,000 distinct CDR3 sequences, 10% to 15% of which are singletons. The source material was whole blood. V is TRBV30 and J is TRBJ1-2; no clear D. The TCR was taken from an adult who was a healthcare worker with PCR-confirmed SARS-CoV-2 infection or an uninfected control (not recorded which). CDR3 bases: TGTGCCTGTGGGATGGAAGGCTACACCTTC. Its protein is CACGMEGYTF.